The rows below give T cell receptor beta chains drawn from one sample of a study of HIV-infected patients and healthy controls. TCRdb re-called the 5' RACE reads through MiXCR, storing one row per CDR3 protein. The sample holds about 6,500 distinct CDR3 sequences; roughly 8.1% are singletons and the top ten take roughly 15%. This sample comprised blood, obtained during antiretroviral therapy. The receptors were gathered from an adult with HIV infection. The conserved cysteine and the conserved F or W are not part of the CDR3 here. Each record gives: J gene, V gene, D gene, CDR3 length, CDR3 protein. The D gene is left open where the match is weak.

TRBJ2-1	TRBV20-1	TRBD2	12	SARSGRDAAEQF
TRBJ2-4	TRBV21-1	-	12	ASSRRVAKNIQY
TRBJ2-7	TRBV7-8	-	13	ASSLVRGANYEQY
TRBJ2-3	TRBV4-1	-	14	ASSHSETRRTDTQY
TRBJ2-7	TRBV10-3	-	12	ATHDGEGLYEQY
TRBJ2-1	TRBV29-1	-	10	SVEHTANEQF
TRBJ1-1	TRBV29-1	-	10	SVEAGNTEAF
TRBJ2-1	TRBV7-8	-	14	ASSSQGGSSYNEQF
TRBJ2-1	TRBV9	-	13	ASSVFQGVYNEQF
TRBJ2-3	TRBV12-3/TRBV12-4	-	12	ASRPRRLTDTQY
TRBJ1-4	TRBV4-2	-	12	ASSLRDTNEKLF
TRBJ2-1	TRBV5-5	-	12	ASSLAMGANEQF